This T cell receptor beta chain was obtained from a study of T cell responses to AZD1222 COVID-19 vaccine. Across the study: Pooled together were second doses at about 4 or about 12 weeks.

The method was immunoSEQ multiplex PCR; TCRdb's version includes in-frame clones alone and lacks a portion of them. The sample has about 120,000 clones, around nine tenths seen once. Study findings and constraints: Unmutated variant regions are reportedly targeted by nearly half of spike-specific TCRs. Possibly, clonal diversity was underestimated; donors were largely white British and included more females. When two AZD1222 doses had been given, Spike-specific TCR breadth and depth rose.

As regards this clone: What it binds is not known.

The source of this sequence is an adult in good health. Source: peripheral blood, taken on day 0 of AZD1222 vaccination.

This CDR3 is CASSLNAGTNTGELFF. CDR3 sequence (DNA): TGTGCCAGCAGCTTAAATGCGGGGACGAACACCGGGGAGCTGTTTTTT. The V call is TRBV7-3, the J call TRBJ2-2; D possibly corresponds to TRBD2 (6 bases). The CDR3 consists of 16 residues. Trimming took 1 base from V and 0 from J, leaving 9 bases between them. The V gene's germline CDR1 is SGHTA and CDR2 FQGTGA.